A single sample is the source of the 20 T cell receptor beta chains below, sequenced in a study of response to subunit inactivated influenza vaccine. TCRdb independently ran MiXCR on the RT-PCR reads; one entry per CDR3 protein. In the table there are more than 700,000 distinct CDR3 sequences, 21% of which are singletons. Sequenced material: PBMCs from blood, taken 5 days after vaccination. The source is a man aged 50 or older who received an inactivated influenza vaccine.

The chain combines TRBV10-3 with TRBJ2-3; TRBD2 matches 8 bases. Trimming at V came to 10 bases and at J to 10 bases, leaving 19 bases not matched to a gene. The CDR3 extends over 15 amino acids. CDR1 and CDR2 from the germline V gene are ENHRY and SYGVKD. CDR3 protein: CATRAQAGAAVAQYF. The CDR3, as DNA: TGTGCCACAAGGGCCCAAGCGGGGGCCGCGGTTGCGCAGTATTTT.

CDR3: CATLGQFTKQYF. The DNA for the CDR3 is TGTGCCACCTTGGGACAGTTCACCAAGCAGTACTTC. The chain couples TRBV28 to TRBJ2-7, with 7 nucleotides matching TRBD1. The CDR3 length is 12 residues. J was trimmed by 8 bases and V by 10 bases; bases with no gene match: 11. CDR1 is MDHEN and CDR2 is SYDVKM in the germline V gene.

The CDR3 here is CASSFAGNGGIAKNIQYF. The DNA for the CDR3 is TGTGCCAGCAGTTTTGCAGGGAACGGTGGGATAGCCAAAAACATTCAGTACTTC. This chain links TRBV28 with TRBJ2-4, with D tentatively TRBD1 (5 bases). V was trimmed by 3 bases and J by 0 bases, leaving 18 bases between them. The germline V gene encodes CDR1 MDHEN and CDR2 SYDVKM. The CDR3 has 18 amino acids.

The chain employs TRBV5-1 and TRBJ1-2; D might be TRBD1 (5 bases). The germline V gene has CDR1 SGHRS and CDR2 YFSETQ. This CDR3 spans 13 amino acids. V was shortened by 4 bases and J by 5 bases, with 12 bases between the two germline ends. CDR3 nucleotide sequence: TGCGCCAGCAGCAGGGACGGAGAGTATGGCTACACCTTC. The encoded protein is CASSRDGEYGYTF.

V and J are TRBV15 and TRBJ1-1; perhaps TRBD1 as D (5 bases). The CDR3 sequence is 15 residues long. The V gene's germline CDR1 is LNHNV and CDR2 YYDKDF (reference sequence). V shed 0 bases and J shed 5 bases, with 13 bases lying between them. DNA for the CDR3: TGTGCCACCAGCAGAGAGGAGGGGTTGAGGACTGAAGCTTTCTTT. It translates to CATSREEGLRTEAFF.

V usage is TRBV6-1 and J usage is TRBJ2-2; D possibly corresponds to TRBD1 (5 bases). V was pared by 5 bases and J by 0 bases, with 10 bases between. The germline V gene has CDR1 MNHNS and CDR2 SASEGT. The CDR3 has 15 residues. The CDR3 protein is CASSPGHTNTGELFF. CDR3 nucleotide sequence: TGTGCCAGCAGTCCCGGACACACGAACACCGGGGAGCTGTTTTTT.

This clonotype was recorded many times. This rearrangement joins TRBV7-9 to TRBJ1-5; D is unclear. The V gene lost 4 bases and the J gene lost 0 bases, with 4 bases spanning the gap. The germline gives CDR1 SEHNR, CDR2 FQNEAQ (reference sequence). This CDR3 has 13 amino acids. Here the CDR3 DNA reads TGTGCCAGCAGCTCCAATAGCAATCAGCCCCAGCATTTT. This encodes CASSSNSNQPQHF.

The chain is built from TRBV28 and TRBJ2-3; a possible D gene is TRBD1 (6 bases). Looked up from germline, CDR1 is MDHEN and CDR2 is SYDVKM. Trimming removed 6 bases at V and 9 bases at J, with 13 bases between. The CDR3 spans 12 residues. CDR3 sequence (DNA): TGTGCCAGCAGGGGGGCCCTCGAGACGCAGTATTTT. It encodes CASRGALETQYF.

The rearrangement uses TRBV7-2 and TRBJ1-2; D ambiguous. Germline values: CDR1 SGHTA, CDR2 FQGNSA. The CDR3 spans 13 residues. V lost 4 bases and J 8 bases, leaving 14 bases between the germline ends. The CDR3 reads CASSSDTIRGYTF. CDR3 sequence (DNA): TGTGCCAGCAGCTCTGACACCATCAGAGGCTACACCTTC.

This clonotype has just a few counts. V is TRBV12-3 or TRBV12-4 and J is TRBJ2-1, with TRBD2 identical over 11 bases. Trimming at V came to 3 bases and at J to 2 bases, leaving 6 bases not matched to a gene. This CDR3 region has 17 residues. The CDR3 coding sequence is TGTGCCAGCAGTTTTCGCGGACTAGCGGGCGCCTACAATGAGCAGTTCTTC. The encoded protein is CASSFRGLAGAYNEQFF.

V gene TRBV20-1 combines with J gene TRBJ2-7; TRBD1 is a possible D gene (6 bases). The CDR3 runs to 12 residues. Germline CDR1 and CDR2: DFQATT and SNEGSKA (reference sequence). V was pared by 3 bases and J by 5 bases, with 11 bases between. The CDR3 loop reads CSASPRGDEQYF. The CDR3 DNA sequence: TGCAGTGCTAGCCCCAGGGGTGACGAGCAGTACTTC.

V is TRBV12-3 or TRBV12-4 and J is TRBJ2-5; D is undetermined. Trimming cost V 3 bases and J 4 bases, with 6 bases left between them. The CDR3 runs to 12 residues. CDR3 in DNA: TGTGCCAGCAGTTTTACGTCAGAGACCCAGTACTTC. It translates to CASSFTSETQYF.

V usage is TRBV25-1 and J usage is TRBJ2-5; 7 positions agree with TRBD1. There are 16 residues in the CDR3. In germline, CDR1 is MGHDK, CDR2 SYGVNS. V shed 1 base and J 0 bases; nucleotides not matched to a gene: 5. DNA of the CDR3: TGTGCCAGCAGTGAATTAGGGGGACAGAACCAAGAGACCCAGTACTTC. Amino acid sequence: CASSELGGQNQETQYF.

This clonotype was picked up many times. The chain uses TRBV7-2 and TRBJ1-6; D is unresolved. Germline lookup yields CDR1 SGHTA and CDR2 FQGNSA. V lost 4 bases and J lost 8, with 9 bases in between. The CDR3 contains 13 residues. The CDR3 is CASSSRTYSPLHF. Written as DNA, the CDR3 is TGTGCCAGCAGCTCCCGGACCTATTCACCCCTCCACTTT.

The chain has TRBV10-3 and TRBJ2-7; 10 bases align to TRBD1. Germline loops: CDR1 ENHRY, CDR2 SYGVKD. This CDR3 has 13 residues. V trimming: 6 bases; J trimming: 5 bases; junction bases outside the gene matches: 4. The CDR3 DNA is TGTGCCATCAGGGGGACAGGGGACAACGAGCAGTACTTC. Encoded protein: CAIRGTGDNEQYF.

Concerning this clonotype itself: A much larger clone differs by one base, so this may be a read error. In DNA, the CDR3 is TGTGCCAGCAATGTAGCGGGAGTCGGGCCAGATACGCAGTATTTT. It specifies CASNVAGVGPDTQYF. The chain uses TRBV12-3 or TRBV12-4 and TRBJ2-3; 9 bases are shared with TRBD2. V trimming: 7 bases; J trimming: 4 bases; junction bases outside the gene matches: 9. The CDR3 is made up of 15 amino acids.

This chain joins TRBV5-1 and TRBJ2-5; 8 nucleotides agree with TRBD1. CDR3 length: 13 residues. Trimming took 7 bases from V and 5 from J; bases not matched to a gene: 7. Per germline, CDR1 SGHRS and CDR2 YFSETQ. CDR3 region: CASGGTGRETQYF. CDR3 coding DNA: TGCGCCAGCGGGGGGACAGGACGGGAGACCCAGTACTTC.

V gene TRBV18 combines with J gene TRBJ1-1; a possible D gene is TRBD1 (5 bases). V was pared by 3 bases and J by 4 bases, with 12 bases between. In germline, CDR1 is KGHSH, CDR2 LQKENI. The CDR3 spans 14 residues. CDR3 bases: TGTGCCAGCTCACCCCCCAATGGGGGCACTGAAGCTTTCTTT. Translating gives CASSPPNGGTEAFF.

In this sample, this clonotype turned up many times. This chain uses TRBV20-1 with TRBJ2-1; no clear D gene. Germline loops: CDR1 DFQATT, CDR2 SNEGSKA (reference sequence). Deletions cut 4 bases from V and 0 bases from J, with 13 bases between. The CDR3 totals 15 residues. The CDR3 DNA follows: TGCAGTGCTACGGGCCCTGAGAGCTCCTACAATGAGCAGTTCTTC. Amino acids: CSATGPESSYNEQFF.

This sequence joins TRBV25-1 and TRBJ2-5, with 10 bases fitting TRBD1. V dropped 5 bases and J dropped 4; count of bases not matched to a gene: 10. Germline V gene data show CDR1 as MGHDK and CDR2 as SYGVNS. CDR3 length: 16 residues. CDR3 coding DNA: TGTGCCAGCAGTCGCCACCGGGACAGGGGTTTAGAGACCCAGTACTTC. This sequence encodes CASSRHRDRGLETQYF. The entire variable domain, with the rest obtained from reference TRBV25-1 and TRBJ2-5, is as follows: EADIYQTPRYLVIGTGKKITLECSQTMGHDKMYWYQQDPGMELHLIHYSYGVNSTEKGDLSSESTVSRIRTEHFPLTLESARPSHTSQYLCASSRHRDRGLETQYFGPGTRLLVL.